The 9 T cell receptor beta chains in this list originate from one sample, sequenced in a study of T cell repertoires and leukemia-associated antigens. TCRdb processed the 5' RACE reads anew with MiXCR; each CDR3 protein has one entry. The sample holds 10,000 to 13,000 distinct CDR3 sequences, about 42% seen once. No antigen has been assigned to these receptors. Input material: CD3+ T cells sorted from blood and cultured. The receptors stem from a female donor in good health.

This clonotype is deemed medium-sized (0.01 to 0.1%). The chain is built from TRBV7-9 and TRBJ2-7, with D possibly called TRBD1 or TRBD2 (6 bases each). The CDR3 runs to 12 residues. Germline lookup yields CDR1 SEHNR and CDR2 FQNEAQ (reference sequence). Trimming left V 4 bases short and J 6 bases short, with 10 bases between. The CDR3 loop reads CASSSGGSEQYF. The CDR3 region has the DNA TGTGCCAGCAGCTCCGGGGGCTCCGAGCAGTACTTC.

This clonotype was observed a single time. Because it lacks the conserved phenylalanine or tryptophan at the end, this CDR3 is likely a read error. The chain uses TRBV5-5 and TRBJ2-2; the D gene is possibly TRBD1 (6 bases). CDR1 is SGHKS and CDR2 is YYEKEE in the germline V gene (reference sequence). The CDR3 contains 14 residues. Trimming left V 2 bases short and J 4 bases short, with 9 bases between. The CDR3 loop is CASSLQGFTGELFS. CDR3 DNA sequence: TGTGCCAGCAGCTTACAGGGTTTCACCGGGGAGCTGTTTTCT.

This clonotype has a count of ten or more. The rearrangement links TRBV7-9 to TRBJ2-3; the D gene is possibly TRBD2 (5 bases). CDR3 length: 15 residues. The V gene's germline CDR1 is SEHNR and CDR2 FQNEAQ (reference sequence). Trimming pared 5 bases from V and 2 bases from J, leaving 14 bases between. The CDR3 reads CASSRGGLPTDTQYF. CDR3 DNA: TGTGCCAGCAGCCGGGGTGGGCTCCCCACAGATACGCAGTATTTT.

This clonotype rates as medium-sized. The rearrangement joins TRBV7-2 to TRBJ2-5, with unresolved D. CDR1 and CDR2 from the germline V gene are SGHTA and FQGNSA. The V end lost 2 bases, the J end lost 2 bases, and 15 bases lay between the germline ends. CDR3 length: 16 amino acids. CDR3 in amino acids: CASSLSLFNPQETQYF. For the CDR3, the DNA is TGTGCCAGCAGCTTATCTTTGTTTAATCCTCAAGAGACCCAGTACTTC.

A note on this clonotype: An end of the junction does not agree with germline; a read error may underlie this. The V and J genes are TRBV29-1 and TRBJ2-5; D unresolved. From germline, CDR1 is SQVTM and CDR2 ANQGSEA. The CDR3 consists of 10 residues. Here the CDR3 reads CSVGEAYPAF. Written as DNA, the CDR3 is TGCAGCGTCGGCGAGGCTTACCCGGCGTTC.

By sample fraction, this clonotype is medium-sized. V usage is TRBV24-1 and J usage is TRBJ2-1; D might be TRBD1 (6 bases). Per germline, CDR1 KGHDR and CDR2 SFDVKD. The CDR3 runs to 15 residues. Between the trimmed V and J ends, which lost 7 bases and 5 bases, there was a span of 17 bases. In nucleotides, the CDR3 is TGTGCCACCAGCAATACAGGGTTGATTGACAATGAGCAGTTCTTC. Translating it yields CATSNTGLIDNEQFF.

In this sample, this clonotype is medium-sized. The chain has TRBV20-1 and TRBJ2-3; D may be TRBD2 (6 bases). The V gene's germline CDR1 is DFQATT and CDR2 SNEGSKA (reference sequence). Trimming cost V 7 bases and J 2 bases, with 16 bases left between them. The CDR3 sequence is 14 residues long. For the CDR3, the DNA is TGCAGTGGGGCCCGGGACTTTCTCACAGATACGCAGTATTTT. Translating it yields CSGARDFLTDTQYF.

The chain has TRBV10-3 and TRBJ2-2, with D perhaps matching TRBD1 (6 bases). Germline assignment: CDR1 ENHRY and CDR2 SYGVKD. V lost 3 bases, J lost 5 bases, and 10 bases lay in between. This CDR3 comprises 14 residues. This chain's CDR3 is CAISDPQGTGELFF. As DNA, the CDR3 is TGTGCCATCAGTGACCCACAGGGTACCGGGGAGCTGTTTTTT.

This clonotype appeared a single time. The chain has TRBV28 and TRBJ1-2, with D possibly matching TRBD1 (5 bases). The germline V and J ends were trimmed by 3 bases and 6 bases, with 8 bases remaining between them. The CDR3 is 12 residues long. Germline V CDR1 and CDR2: MDHEN, SYDVKM. CDR3 residues: CASSFGGDGYTF. In DNA, the CDR3 is TGTGCCAGCAGTTTTGGGGGGGATGGCTACACCTTC.